This record looks at one T cell receptor (beta chain) sequence and its context. The V gene lost 4 bases and the J gene lost 12 bases, with 12 bases spanning the gap. Germline CDR1 reads LGHDT; CDR2 reads YNNKEL (reference sequence). The length of the CDR3 is 12 residues. These data come from a study of blood T cell repertoires in COVID-19. At the level of the study: From the United States, Italy and Spain came samples of acute and convalescent COVID-19. In each case, the material was cDNA or gDNA derived from T cells, B-cell-depleted T cells, or PBMCs.

In the original workflow: Reference gene primer amplification gave nucleated cell count estimates. Assay: immunoSEQ multiplex PCR; the TCRdb copy retains only in-frame clones and omits some. V, J and clone size are those of that table, while D and trimming were read from the DNA. Among about 260,000 clones listed, about 85% were seen once. The sequence was collected from a human donor in a cohort sampled during active COVID-19. Sequencing was carried out using peripheral blood. The chain has TRBV3-1 (or the pseudogene TRBV3-2) and TRBJ1-4, with D perhaps matching TRBD1 (6 bases). The CDR3 here is CASSPGQNQLFF. In nucleotides, the CDR3 is TGTGCCAGCAGCCCCGGACAGAATCAACTGTTTTTT.